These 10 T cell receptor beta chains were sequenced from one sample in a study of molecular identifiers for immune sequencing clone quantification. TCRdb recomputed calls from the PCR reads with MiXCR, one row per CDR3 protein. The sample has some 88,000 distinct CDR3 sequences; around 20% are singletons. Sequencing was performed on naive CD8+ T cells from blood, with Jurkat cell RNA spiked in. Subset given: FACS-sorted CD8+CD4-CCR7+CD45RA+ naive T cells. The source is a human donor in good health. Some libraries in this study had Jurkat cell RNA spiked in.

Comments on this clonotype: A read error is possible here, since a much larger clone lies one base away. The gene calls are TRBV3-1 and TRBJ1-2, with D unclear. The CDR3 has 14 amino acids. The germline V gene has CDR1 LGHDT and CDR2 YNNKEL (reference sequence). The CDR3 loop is CASGQAVPIYGYTF. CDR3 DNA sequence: TGTGCCAGCGGCCAAGCGGTACCTATCTATGGCTACACCTTC. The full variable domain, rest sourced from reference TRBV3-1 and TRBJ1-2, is DTAVSQTPKYLVTQMGNDKSIKCEQNLGHDTMYWYKQDSKKFLKIMFSYNNKELIINETVPNRFSPKSPDKAHLNLHINSLELGDSAVYFCASGQAVPIYGYTFGSGTRLTVV.

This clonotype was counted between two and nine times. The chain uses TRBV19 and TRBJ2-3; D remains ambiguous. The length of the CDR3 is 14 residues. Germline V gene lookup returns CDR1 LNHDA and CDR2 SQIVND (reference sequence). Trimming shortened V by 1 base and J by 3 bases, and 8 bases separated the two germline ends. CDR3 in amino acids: CASSIVDWTDTQYF. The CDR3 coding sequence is TGTGCCAGTAGTATAGTTGACTGGACAGATACGCAGTATTTT.

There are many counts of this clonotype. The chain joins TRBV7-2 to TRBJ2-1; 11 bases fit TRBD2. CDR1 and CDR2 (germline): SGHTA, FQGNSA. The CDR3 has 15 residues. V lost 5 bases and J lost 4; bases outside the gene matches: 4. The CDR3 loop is CASSNLAGGYNEQFF. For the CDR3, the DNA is TGTGCCAGCAGCAATCTAGCGGGGGGTTACAATGAGCAGTTCTTC.

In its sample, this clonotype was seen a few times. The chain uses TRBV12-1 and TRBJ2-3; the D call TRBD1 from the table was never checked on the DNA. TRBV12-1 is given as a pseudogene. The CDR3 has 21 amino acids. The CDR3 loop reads CASSPYHVGGACGLGTDTQYF. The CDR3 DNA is TGTGCCAGCAGTCCGTATCATGTAGGGGGAGCATGTGGATTAGGCACAGATACGCAGTATTTT.

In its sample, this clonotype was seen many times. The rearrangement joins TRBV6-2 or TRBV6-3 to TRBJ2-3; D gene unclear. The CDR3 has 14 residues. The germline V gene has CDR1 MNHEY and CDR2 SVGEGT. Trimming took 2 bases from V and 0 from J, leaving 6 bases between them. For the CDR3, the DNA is TGTGCCAGCAGTTACCTGTACAGCACAGATACGCAGTATTTT. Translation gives CASSYLYSTDTQYF.

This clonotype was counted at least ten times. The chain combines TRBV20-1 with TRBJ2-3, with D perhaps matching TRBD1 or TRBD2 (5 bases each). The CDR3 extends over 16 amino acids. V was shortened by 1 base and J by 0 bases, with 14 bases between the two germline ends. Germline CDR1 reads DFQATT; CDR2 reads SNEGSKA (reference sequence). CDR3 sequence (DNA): TGCAGTGCTAGAGCGGGCAGGGAGACTAGCACAGATACGCAGTATTTT. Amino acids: CSARAGRETSTDTQYF.

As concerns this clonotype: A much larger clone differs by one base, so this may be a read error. The CDR3 DNA follows: TGCGCCAGCAGCCAACGGGGGACCTACAATGAGCAGCTCTTC. This translates into CASSQRGTYNEQLF. The V and J genes are TRBV4-1 and TRBJ2-1; possibly TRBD2 for D (6 bases). Per germline, CDR1 MGHRA and CDR2 YSYEKL. The CDR3 sequence is 14 residues long.

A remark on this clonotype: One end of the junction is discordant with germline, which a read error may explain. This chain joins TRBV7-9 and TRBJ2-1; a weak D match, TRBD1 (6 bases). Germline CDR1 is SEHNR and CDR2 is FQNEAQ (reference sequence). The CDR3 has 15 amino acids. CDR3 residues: CASSIAQGIANERFF. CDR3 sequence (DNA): TGTGCCAGCAGCATAGCCCAGGGGATTGCCAATGAGCGGTTCTTC.

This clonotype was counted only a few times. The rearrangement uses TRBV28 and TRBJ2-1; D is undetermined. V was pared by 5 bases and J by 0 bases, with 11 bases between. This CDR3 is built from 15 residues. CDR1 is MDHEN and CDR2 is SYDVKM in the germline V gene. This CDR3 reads CASSVIEYSYNEQFF. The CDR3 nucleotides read TGTGCCAGCAGTGTTATCGAGTACTCCTACAATGAGCAGTTCTTC.

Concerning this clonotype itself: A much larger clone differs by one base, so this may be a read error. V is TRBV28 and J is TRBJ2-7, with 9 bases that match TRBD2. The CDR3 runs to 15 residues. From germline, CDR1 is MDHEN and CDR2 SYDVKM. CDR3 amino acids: CASSYRTSVSYGQYF. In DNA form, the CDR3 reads TGTGCCAGCAGTTACCGGACTAGCGTTTCCTACGGGCAGTACTTC.